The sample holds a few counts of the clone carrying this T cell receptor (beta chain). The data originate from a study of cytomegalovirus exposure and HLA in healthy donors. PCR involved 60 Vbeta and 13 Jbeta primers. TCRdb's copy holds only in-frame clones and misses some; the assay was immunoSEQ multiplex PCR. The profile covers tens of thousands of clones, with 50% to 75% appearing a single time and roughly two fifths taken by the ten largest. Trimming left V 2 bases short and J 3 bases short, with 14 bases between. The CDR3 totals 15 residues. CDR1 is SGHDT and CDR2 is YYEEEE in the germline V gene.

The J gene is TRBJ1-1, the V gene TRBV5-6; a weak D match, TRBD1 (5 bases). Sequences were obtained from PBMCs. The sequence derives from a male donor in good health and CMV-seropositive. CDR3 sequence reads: CASSFYQGPHTEAFF. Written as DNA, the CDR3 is TGTGCCAGCAGCTTTTATCAGGGCCCCCACACTGAAGCTTTCTTT. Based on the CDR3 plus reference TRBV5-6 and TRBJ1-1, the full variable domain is DAGVTQSPTHLIKTRGQQVTLRCSPKSGHDTVSWYQQALGQGPQFIFQYYEEEERQRGNFPDRFSGHQFPNYSSELNVNALLLGDSALYLCASSFYQGPHTEAFFGQGTRLTVV.